The sequence of this TCR beta chain was determined in a study of blood T cell repertoires in COVID-19. Turning to the study itself: Specimens from acute and convalescent COVID-19 originated in the United States, Italy and Spain. PBMCs, B-cell-depleted T cells, or T cells were the source of the cDNA or gDNA that made up the material.

In Seattle, patients joined the study during active infection and were tracked longitudinally. Germline V gene sequence: CDR1 KGHDR, CDR2 SFDVKD. CDR3 size: 15 residues. V was pared by 3 bases and J by 4 bases, with 8 bases of the junction left unmatched. Original handling: Amplified reference gene primers provided the basis for estimating nucleated cell counts. Measured with immunoSEQ multiplex PCR; TCRdb has only the in-frame clones, and not every one. The V and J calls and the clone size are those of that table, but D and trimming were determined from the DNA. The data show approximately 400,000 clones, approximately 88% seen once.

The chain joins TRBV24-1 to TRBJ2-7, with 7 bases fitting TRBD2. This receptor was taken from a woman aged 45-65 years with COVID-19, enrolled during active disease. The specimen was peripheral blood. DNA of the CDR3: TGTGCCACCAGTGATCCAGGACTAGAACCTTACGAGCAGTACTTC. This encodes CATSDPGLEPYEQYF.